One sample yielded the 29 T cell receptor beta chains listed below, sequenced in a study of control samples from healthy donors and cancer patients (dated by TCRdb to about 2020). Library preparation was by the immunoSEQ multiplex PCR assay. TCRdb carries this immuneACCESS record with in-frame sequences only. Its versions omit some clonotypes, under half of them owing to an unresolved V gene in the studies checked, with the rest unexplained. This sample lists just under 75,000 clones; about 88% were detected once. Over 3.5% of the sample goes to the ten largest clones. The sample consisted of blood. These receptors were obtained from a woman aged 45-60 years in good health.

This clone has a handful of counts. The CDR3 spells CASRRDNEQFF. In nucleotides, the CDR3 is TGTGCCAGCAGAAGGGACAATGAGCAGTTCTTC. The rearrangement joins TRBV27 to TRBJ2-1; no clear D. V was trimmed by 6 bases and J by 5 bases, leaving 5 bases between them. Germline lookup yields CDR1 MNHEY and CDR2 SMNVEV (reference sequence). The CDR3 is 11 residues long.

The chain recombines TRBV19 with TRBJ2-1, with 10 nucleotides matching TRBD1. With 7 bases clipped from V and 0 bases from J, the junction kept 12 bases outside the gene matches. The CDR3 consists of 18 residues. Germline CDR1 reads LNHDA; CDR2 reads SQIVND (reference sequence). CDR3 coding DNA: TGTGCCAGTAAGGGACAGGGGCTTTTCGGCGGCTCCTACAATGAGCAGTTCTTC. It translates to CASKGQGLFGGSYNEQFF.

This chain connects TRBV28 to TRBJ1-5; TRBD1 might be the D (5 bases). Trimming cost V 11 bases and J 2 bases, with 13 bases left between them. Germline CDR1 MDHEN, CDR2 SYDVKM. This CDR3 region has 13 residues. The CDR3 here is CAGNRQRNQPQHF. CDR3 DNA: TGTGCCGGAAATCGACAGCGCAATCAGCCCCAGCATTTT.

The chain combines TRBV7-9 with TRBJ2-1; D ambiguous. This CDR3 has 11 amino acids. V shed 5 bases and J shed 9 bases, with 8 bases lying between them. Germline loops: CDR1 SEHNR, CDR2 FQNEAQ (reference sequence). CDR3 sequence reads: CASSLVGEQFF. CDR3 nucleotide sequence: TGTGCCAGCAGCCTAGTGGGTGAGCAGTTCTTC. The full variable domain, completed using reference TRBV7-9 and TRBJ2-1, is DTGVSQNPRHKITKRGQNVTFRCDPISEHNRLYWYRQTLGQGPEFLTYFQNEAQLEKSRLLSDRFSAERPKGSFSTLEIQRTEQGDSAMYLCASSLVGEQFFGPGTRLTVL.

The rearrangement joins TRBV7-9 to TRBJ1-1, with unresolved D. This CDR3 contains 13 residues. In germline, CDR1 is SEHNR, CDR2 FQNEAQ (reference sequence). Trimming stripped 5 bases from V and 0 bases from J, with 7 bases between. The CDR3 sequence is CASSPNMNTEAFF. The CDR3 coding sequence is TGTGCCAGCAGCCCAAACATGAACACTGAAGCTTTCTTT.

The J gene is TRBJ2-5, the V gene TRBV9; 7 bases line up with TRBD2. The CDR3 extends over 14 amino acids. V dropped 1 base and J dropped 5; count of bases not matched to a gene: 5. Germline lookup yields CDR1 SGDLS and CDR2 YYNGEE. The CDR3 nucleotides read TGTGCCAGCAGCGTAACCCAGGGAGGGGAGACCCAGTACTTC. Translation: CASSVTQGGETQYF.

This clone was detected once. The V and J genes are TRBV19 and TRBJ2-2; possible D gene TRBD2, 5 bases. Germline assignment: CDR1 LNHDA and CDR2 SQIVND (reference sequence). The V gene lost 5 bases and the J gene lost 4 bases, with 20 bases spanning the gap. CDR3 length: 17 amino acids. The CDR3, as DNA: TGTGCCAGTAGTGCGGCTATGGGAGTATCTTCCACCGGGGAGCTGTTTTTT. The encoded protein is CASSAAMGVSSTGELFF. The full variable domain, completed using reference TRBV19 and TRBJ2-2, is DGGITQSPKYLFRKEGQNVTLSCEQNLNHDAMYWYRQDPGQGLRLIYYSQIVNDFQKGDIAEGYSVSREKKESFPLTVTSAQKNPTAFYLCASSAAMGVSSTGELFFGEGSRLTVL.

The V gene is TRBV9, the J gene TRBJ1-4, with D possibly being TRBD1 (5 bases). Trimming removed 3 bases at V and 0 bases at J, with 12 bases between. CDR3 size: 16 residues. Germline V gene lookup returns CDR1 SGDLS and CDR2 YYNGEE. The CDR3 is CASSANRGATNEKLFF. The CDR3 nucleotides are TGTGCCAGCAGCGCCAATAGGGGAGCAACTAATGAAAAACTGTTTTTT.

This sequence joins TRBV14 and TRBJ1-2; a possible D gene is TRBD1 (5 bases). V lost 0 bases and J lost 3, with 14 bases in between. Per the germline V gene, CDR1 is SGHDN and CDR2 is FVKESK. The length of the CDR3 is 16 residues. This CDR3 reads CASSQDPPDSYYGYTF. CDR3 coding DNA: TGTGCCAGCAGCCAAGACCCCCCCGACAGCTACTATGGCTACACCTTC. Full variable domain (rest looked up from reference TRBV14 and TRBJ1-2): EAGVTQFPSHSVIEKGQTVTLRCDPISGHDNLYWYRRVMGKEIKFLLHFVKESKQDESGMPNNRFLAERTGGTYSTLKVQPAELEDSGVYFCASSQDPPDSYYGYTFGSGTRLTVV.

This chain uses TRBV10-2 with TRBJ1-5, with D tentatively TRBD1 (5 bases). Trimming cost V 10 bases and J 3 bases, with 13 bases left between them. This CDR3 is 13 amino acids long. Germline V gene lookup returns CDR1 WSHSY and CDR2 SAAADI. CDR3 nucleotide sequence: TGCGCCACCACTGGGGACTTCAATCAGCCCCAGCATTTT. It specifies CATTGDFNQPQHF.

V usage is TRBV7-9 and J usage is TRBJ2-5; 12 nucleotides agree with TRBD2. The CDR3 loop spans 15 amino acids. Trimming removed 5 bases from V and 3 bases from J; junction bases left unmatched: 4. Germline values: CDR1 SEHNR, CDR2 FQNEAQ (reference sequence). Here the CDR3 DNA reads TGTGCCAGCAGCCTCGGACTAGCGGGAAAAGAGACCCAGTACTTC. Translation: CASSLGLAGKETQYF. The entire variable domain, with the rest obtained from reference TRBV7-9 and TRBJ2-5, is as follows: DTGVSQNPRHKITKRGQNVTFRCDPISEHNRLYWYRQTLGQGPEFLTYFQNEAQLEKSRLLSDRFSAERPKGSFSTLEIQRTEQGDSAMYLCASSLGLAGKETQYFGPGTRLLVL.

The chain combines TRBV5-1 with TRBJ2-7; TRBD1 might be the D (6 bases). V lost 0 bases to trimming and J lost 4 bases, with 20 bases between them. The germline V gene encodes CDR1 SGHRS and CDR2 YFSETQ. The CDR3 runs 17 residues. The chain's CDR3 is CASSLDAGANRVYEQYF. In nucleotides, the CDR3 is TGCGCCAGCAGCTTGGATGCTGGGGCGAACAGGGTGTACGAGCAGTACTTC. Full variable domain (remainder filled in from reference TRBV5-1 and TRBJ2-7): KAGVTQTPRYLIKTRGQQVTLSCSPISGHRSVSWYQQTPGQGLQFLFEYFSETQRNKGNFPGRFSGRQFSNSRSEMNVSTLELGDSALYLCASSLDAGANRVYEQYFGPGTRLTVT.

V is TRBV28 and J is TRBJ1-5; 7 bases fit TRBD1. CDR1 is MDHEN and CDR2 is SYDVKM in the germline V gene. The CDR3 has 14 residues. V trimming: 8 bases; J trimming: 4 bases; junction bases outside the gene matches: 8. In DNA form, the CDR3 reads TGTGCCAGCCAAGGGACAGACAAGAATCAGCCCCAGCATTTT. This translates into CASQGTDKNQPQHF.

The chain joins TRBV7-3 to TRBJ2-5; 8 bases are shared with TRBD1. Losses at the gene ends were 6 bases for V and 4 bases for J; bases not matched to a gene: 13. The CDR3 consists of 16 residues. Germline V gives CDR1 SGHTA, CDR2 FQGTGA. This CDR3 is CASSPGQALGRETQYF. The CDR3 region has the DNA TGTGCCAGCAGTCCGGGACAGGCTCTGGGCCGAGAGACCCAGTACTTC.

V is TRBV18 and J is TRBJ1-1, with TRBD1 as a possible D gene (5 bases). From germline, CDR1 is KGHSH and CDR2 LQKENI. This CDR3 has 13 amino acids. V lost 6 bases, J lost 4 bases, and 12 bases lay in between. CDR3 DNA sequence: TGTGCCAGCTCTAGCGGGGCGCCCACTGAAGCTTTCTTT. The encoded protein is CASSSGAPTEAFF.

This sequence joins TRBV18 and TRBJ1-1, with D perhaps matching TRBD1 (5 bases). Per germline, CDR1 KGHSH and CDR2 LQKENI. V was shortened by 3 bases and J by 10 bases, with 18 bases between the two germline ends. This CDR3 is built from 14 residues. The CDR3 nucleotides read TGTGCCAGCTCACCCCCGACAGACAAGACAGTAGCTTTCTTT. This translates into CASSPPTDKTVAFF.

This chain joins TRBV23-1 and TRBJ1-4; no clear D. TRBV23-1 is marked as an open reading frame, function uncertain. Trimming left V 0 bases short and J 7 bases short, with 3 bases between. The CDR3 length is 12 residues. The CDR3 protein is CASSQSCEKLFF. The CDR3 nucleotides read TGCGCCAGCAGTCAATCCTGTGAAAAACTGTTTTTT.

The V and J genes are TRBV10-1 and TRBJ1-1; no clear D. This CDR3 has 13 amino acids. Germline assignment: CDR1 WNHNN and CDR2 SYGVQD (reference sequence). Trimming shortened V by 3 bases and J by 4 bases, and 9 bases separated the two germline ends. CDR3 sequence reads: CASSEGLGTEAFF. In nucleotides, the CDR3 is TGCGCCAGCAGTGAAGGATTAGGCACTGAAGCTTTCTTT.

In DNA form, the CDR3 reads TGTGCCAGCAGCTCCAGGGGGGTAGGGGGCTACACCTTC. Protein: CASSSRGVGGYTF. V and J are TRBV3-1 (or the pseudogene TRBV3-2) and TRBJ1-2; TRBD1 matches at 7 bases. Trimming cost V 5 bases and J 8 bases; bases outside gene matches: 8. Germline V gene data show CDR1 as LGHDT and CDR2 as YNNKEL (reference sequence). This CDR3 contains 13 residues.

The sample holds one count of this clone. This chain connects TRBV6-5 to TRBJ2-7, with TRBD1 matching over 7 bases. The germline CDR1 and CDR2 sequences are MNHEY and SVGAGI. With 6 bases clipped from V and 1 base from J, the junction kept 9 bases outside the gene matches. There are 15 residues in the CDR3. CDR3 nucleotide sequence: TGTGCCAGCAGACCTCGTCGACAGGGTTCCTACGAGCAGTACTTC. Translation: CASRPRRQGSYEQYF.

V usage is TRBV19 and J usage is TRBJ2-2, with 10 bases lining up with TRBD1. Germline lookup yields CDR1 LNHDA and CDR2 SQIVND (reference sequence). The CDR3 extends over 16 amino acids. V was clipped by 3 bases and J by 4 bases; unmatched bases: 5. CDR3 amino acids: CASSIGTGDFTGELFF. In DNA, the CDR3 is TGTGCCAGTAGTATCGGGACAGGGGACTTCACCGGGGAGCTGTTTTTT.

V is TRBV4-1 and J is TRBJ1-1, with 11 bases matching TRBD1. V lost 0 bases, J lost 4 bases, and 4 bases stayed unmatched. The CDR3 length is 16 residues. CDR1 and CDR2 from the germline V gene are MGHRA and YSYEKL. CDR3 loop: CASSQERGQGGTEAFF. Written as DNA, the CDR3 is TGCGCCAGCAGCCAAGAGAGGGGACAGGGGGGCACTGAAGCTTTCTTT.

The table lists this clone with a few counts. J is TRBJ2-7 and V is TRBV6-1; 8 positions match TRBD2. Per germline, CDR1 MNHNS and CDR2 SASEGT. V lost 2 bases and J lost 5; bases outside the gene matches: 8. The CDR3 length is 15 residues. As DNA, the CDR3 is TGTGCCAGCAGTGAATCGAGCGGGAGTTTCCACGAGCAGTACTTC. It is translated as CASSESSGSFHEQYF.

For the CDR3, the DNA is TGTGCCAGCAGCTTAAACGGGAACACTGAAGCTTTCTTT. This codes for CASSLNGNTEAFF. The rearrangement joins TRBV7-8 to TRBJ1-1; no firm D call. The V end was cut by 2 bases, the J end by 1 base, with 5 bases between. Looked up from germline, CDR1 is SGHVS and CDR2 is FQNEAQ. CDR3 length: 13 residues.

The rearrangement joins TRBV29-1 to TRBJ2-5, with D maybe TRBD1 (6 bases). The CDR3 covers 12 residues. CDR1 is SQVTM, CDR2 ANQGSEA, per germline. Between the trimmed V and J ends, which lost 6 bases and 3 bases, there was a span of 11 bases. The DNA for the CDR3 is TGCAGCGTCCGACCAGGGGAAGAGACCCAGTACTTC. The encoded protein is CSVRPGEETQYF.

The chain has TRBV4-1 and TRBJ2-7; D call uncertain. The V gene's germline CDR1 is MGHRA and CDR2 YSYEKL. The CDR3 has 14 residues. Trimming shortened V by 0 bases and J by 0 bases, and 6 bases separated the two germline ends. This CDR3 reads CASSQDWVSYEQYF. CDR3 DNA sequence: TGCGCCAGCAGCCAAGATTGGGTCTCCTACGAGCAGTACTTC.

The V gene is TRBV5-1, the J gene TRBJ2-7; no clear D gene. V was pared by 1 base and J by 0 bases, with 11 bases between. This CDR3 spans 15 amino acids. Germline assignment: CDR1 SGHRS and CDR2 YFSETQ. The CDR3: CASSLSGSRSYEQYF. DNA for the CDR3: TGCGCCAGCAGCTTGAGTGGTAGCCGCTCCTACGAGCAGTACTTC. Variable domain in full (rest from reference TRBV5-1 and TRBJ2-7): KAGVTQTPRYLIKTRGQQVTLSCSPISGHRSVSWYQQTPGQGLQFLFEYFSETQRNKGNFPGRFSGRQFSNSRSEMNVSTLELGDSALYLCASSLSGSRSYEQYFGPGTRLTVT.

The table lists this clone with a few counts. This rearrangement joins TRBV7-3 to TRBJ2-2; 11 positions match TRBD2. There are 18 residues in the CDR3. From germline, CDR1 is SGHTA and CDR2 FQGTGA. The V gene end was trimmed by 5 bases and the J gene end by 5 bases; junction bases not matched to a gene: 13. The CDR3 region is CASSRFGIAGGGTGELFF. CDR3 nucleotides: TGTGCCAGCAGCAGATTCGGAATAGCGGGAGGGGGTACCGGGGAGCTGTTTTTT.

V is TRBV28 and J is TRBJ1-5; D possibly corresponds to TRBD1 (5 bases). Trimming stripped 3 bases from V and 6 bases from J, with 15 bases between. The germline V gene has CDR1 MDHEN and CDR2 SYDVKM. CDR3 length equals 15 residues. CDR3 region: CASSLADSLAQPQHF. CDR3 nucleotides: TGTGCCAGCAGTTTGGCTGACAGTTTGGCTCAGCCCCAGCATTTT.